Following are 27 T cell receptor beta chains from one sample sequenced in a study of T cells in women clearing cervical HPV infection. Sequenced by immunoSEQ multiplex PCR; TCRdb stores in-frame clones only, minus some. The listing contains about 22,000 clones. The sample taken for sequencing was blood buffy coat. The source of these receptors is a woman between 18 and 70 years old with a cervical HPV16 infection that either progressed to CIN3+ or cleared (not recorded which).

Turning to this clone: Read sequence stops 3 residues before the CDR3 end, and the germline J gene provides the missing end. The chain combines TRBV2 with TRBJ1-1, with D uncertain. Germline CDR1 and CDR2: SNHLY and FYNNEI. Deletions cut 3 bases from V and 1 base from J, with 9 bases between. There are 14 residues in the CDR3. CDR3 in amino acids: CASSERSENTEAFF. Partial CDR3 DNA: TGTGCCAGCAGTGAGAGGAGCGAGAACACTGAA.

A word on this clone: The CDR3 extends 3 residues past the end of the read, so its final part is completed from the germline J gene. The chain employs TRBV30 and TRBJ2-3, with 9 bases matching TRBD2. Trimming took 0 bases from V and 6 from J; bases not matched to a gene: 4. There are 14 residues in the CDR3. Germline V lookup: CDR1 GTSNPN, CDR2 SVGIG (reference sequence). Partial CDR3 DNA: TGTGCCTGGAGTGTTGCTAGCGGGACCGATACG. Amino acid sequence: CAWSVASGTDT. The whole CDR3 sequence reads CAWSVASGTDTQYF. The full variable domain, with the rest looked up from reference TRBV30 and TRBJ2-3, is SQTIHQWPATLVQPVGSPLSLECTVEGTSNPNLYWYRQAAGRGLQLLFYSVGIGQISSEVPQNLSASRPQDRQFILSSKKLLLSDSGFYLCAWSVASGTDTQYFGPGTRLTVL.

With regard to this clone: The read ends 3 residues shy of where the CDR3 ends; the end is completed using the germline J gene. The rearrangement joins TRBV6-1 to TRBJ2-2; TRBD1 agrees at 8 bases. The CDR3 is 15 residues long. With V trimmed by 4 bases and J by 5 bases, 6 bases remained unmatched. CDR1 MNHNS and CDR2 SASEGT come from the germline V gene. Incomplete CDR3 DNA: TGTGCCAGCAGTGTGGGGACAGGAAGTACCGGGGAG. Translating gives CASSVGTGSTGE. The whole CDR3 reads CASSVGTGSTGELFF.

As regards this clone: The read finishes 3 residues shy of the CDR3 end, and the germline J gene is used to complete it. The gene calls are TRBV7-8 and TRBJ2-5; D perhaps matches TRBD1 (7 bases). CDR3 size: 11 residues. V was clipped by 11 bases and J by 2 bases, with 9 bases between them. Looked up from germline, CDR1 is SGHVS and CDR2 is FQNEAQ. CDR3: CAAGQQETQYF. CDR3 bases read: TGTGCCGCGGGACAGCAAGAGACC. The full variable domain, its missing parts supplied by reference TRBV7-8 and TRBJ2-5, is GAGVSQSPRYKVAKRGQDVALRCDPISGHVSLFWYQQALGQGPEFLTYFQNEAQLDKSGLPSDRFFAERPEGSVSTLKIQRTQQEDSAVYLCAAGQQETQYFGPGTRLLVL.

Worth noting for this clone: Sequencing ends 3 residues short of the CDR3 end; the germline J gene provides the rest. The gene calls are TRBV18 and TRBJ2-7; TRBD1 is a possible D gene (6 bases). Trimming pared 2 bases from V and 5 bases from J, leaving 10 bases between. The germline CDR1 and CDR2 sequences are KGHSH and LQKENI. This CDR3 is 13 amino acids long. The CDR3 loop reads CASSPNKGDEQYF. The CDR3 DNA, read in part, is TGTGCCAGCTCACCAAATAAGGGGGACGAG. The full variable domain, its missing parts supplied by reference TRBV18 and TRBJ2-7, is NAGVMQNPRHLVRRRGQEARLRCSPMKGHSHVYWYRQLPEEGLKFMVYLQKENIIDESGMPKERFSAEFPKEGPSILRIQQVVRGDSAAYFCASSPNKGDEQYFGPGTRLTVT.

Remarks on this clone: With the read ending 3 residues before the CDR3 end, the germline J gene is used to fill in that end. This chain links TRBV2 with TRBJ2-2, with 7 positions matching TRBD1. The CDR3 runs to 14 residues. The junction had 6 bases not matched to a gene; V was cut back by 5 bases and J by 6 bases. CDR1 SNHLY and CDR2 FYNNEI come from the germline V gene. This CDR3 reads CASSRTGAAGELFF. The sequenced CDR3 bases are TGTGCCAGCAGTAGGACAGGAGCCGCCGGGGAG.

CDR3: CASSVSGWSYEQYF. The sequenced CDR3 bases are TGTGCCAGCAGTGTGTCAGGGTGGTCCTACGAG. The V and J genes are TRBV2 and TRBJ2-7, with D possibly matching TRBD1 (5 bases). The read comes to an end 3 residues before the CDR3 does, leaving the germline J gene to fill in the end. V lost 4 bases and J lost 1, with 11 bases in between. CDR3 length equals 14 residues. The germline CDR1 and CDR2 sequences are SNHLY and FYNNEI.

A word on this clone: Coverage ceases 3 residues before the CDR3 finishes, and the germline J gene fills in the end. The rearrangement uses TRBV29-1 and TRBJ2-7, with 15 bases matching TRBD2. Germline CDR1 is SQVTM and CDR2 is ANQGSEA. The ends lost 4 bases at V and 4 bases at J; junction bases unmatched: 5. The CDR3 consists of 15 residues. The CDR3 bases that were read are TGCAGCGTTGGTGGGACTAGCGGGAGGATTTACGAG. This encodes CSVGGTSGRIYE. The whole CDR3 sequence is CSVGGTSGRIYEQYF.

As to this clone: The read ends 3 residues shy of where the CDR3 ends; the end is completed using the germline J gene. The chain combines TRBV30 with TRBJ1-2, with 7 bases fitting TRBD1. J was trimmed by 4 bases and V by 5 bases; bases with no gene match: 7. The CDR3 loop spans 13 amino acids. Per germline, CDR1 GTSNPN and CDR2 SVGIG (reference sequence). The DNA read from the CDR3 is TGTGCCTGGTCCCCCGGGACAGCCTATGGC. It translates to CAWSPGTAYG. The CDR3 in full is CAWSPGTAYGYTF.

Comment on this clone: The CDR3 is cut off 3 residues early in the read; its end comes from the germline J gene. V is TRBV5-1 and J is TRBJ1-6, with D unresolved. The CDR3 is 17 amino acids. Trimming pared 0 bases from V and 0 bases from J, leaving 10 bases between. Germline V gene data show CDR1 as SGHRS and CDR2 as YFSETQ. CDR3 sequence: CASSLDPVSSYNSPLHF. Incomplete CDR3 DNA: TGCGCCAGCAGCTTGGATCCAGTAAGCTCCTATAATTCACCC.

Notes on this clone: The read ends 3 residues shy of where the CDR3 ends; the end is completed using the germline J gene. The rearrangement links TRBV20-1 to TRBJ1-1, with a tentative D call TRBD1 (6 bases). V lost 1 base to trimming and J lost 2 bases, with 11 bases between them. The CDR3 covers 14 residues. From germline, CDR1 is DFQATT and CDR2 SNEGSKA (reference sequence). The CDR3 bases that were read are TGCAGTGCTAGAGTAGGGACAACTAACACTGAA. Translating it yields CSARVGTTNTE. The entire CDR3 protein is CSARVGTTNTEAFF.

A remark on this clone: The CDR3 end is not reached by the read, which stops 3 residues before it; the germline J gene fills it in. The chain joins TRBV20-1 to TRBJ2-6; the D gene is possibly TRBD2 (6 bases). Germline-derived CDR1 and CDR2 are DFQATT and SNEGSKA (reference sequence). The V gene lost 4 bases and the J gene lost 3 bases, with 13 bases spanning the gap. The CDR3 is 15 residues long. The CDR3 sequence: CSAIGRGSGANVLTF. Partial CDR3 DNA: TGCAGTGCTATTGGTCGGGGGAGTGGGGCCAACGTC.

Notes on this clone: The read ends 3 residues before the CDR3 terminus; that terminus is restored from the germline J gene. The V and J genes are TRBV20-1 and TRBJ2-1, with 11 bases matching TRBD2. The CDR3 loop spans 16 amino acids. CDR1 is DFQATT, CDR2 SNEGSKA, per germline (reference sequence). V lost 0 bases, J lost 8 bases, and 9 bases stayed unmatched. The CDR3 region is CSARDILAGGLHEQFF. CDR3 DNA, as far as it was read: TGCAGTGCTAGAGATATTCTAGCGGGAGGCCTTCATGAG.

Comments on this clone: The sequence runs out 3 residues before the end of the CDR3; the remainder is reconstructed from the germline J gene. The chain links TRBV7-9 to TRBJ1-4; D is unclear. The germline CDR1 and CDR2 sequences are SEHNR and FQNEAQ (reference sequence). The CDR3 consists of 13 residues. V was trimmed by 1 base and J by 5 bases, leaving 5 bases between them. The CDR3: CASSLDANEKLFF. The CDR3 DNA, read in part, is TGTGCCAGCAGCTTAGACGCGAATGAAAAA.

With respect to this clone: The read falls 3 residues short of the CDR3 end, and the missing part is taken from the germline J gene. This chain links TRBV10-2 with TRBJ1-5; perhaps TRBD1 as D (5 bases). Germline lookup yields CDR1 WSHSY and CDR2 SAAADI. The CDR3 totals 17 residues. The germline V and J ends were trimmed by 0 bases and 4 bases, with 16 bases remaining between them. The CDR3 spells CASSESMGVGGNQPQHF. Incomplete CDR3 DNA: TGCGCCAGCAGTGAGTCGATGGGGGTGGGGGGGAATCAGCCC.

Remarks on this clone: The read halts 3 residues ahead of the CDR3 end, with the missing end drawn from the germline J gene. The chain combines TRBV19 with TRBJ1-5; 8 bases map to TRBD1. Trimming removed 4 bases from V and 4 bases from J; junction bases left unmatched: 3. The CDR3 is 14 amino acids. Germline CDR1 and CDR2: LNHDA and SQIVND (reference sequence). The CDR3 sequence is CASSTQGANQPQHF. The covered CDR3 bases are TGTGCCAGTAGTACGCAGGGGGCGAATCAGCCC.

As to this clone: The read finishes 3 residues shy of the CDR3 end, and the germline J gene is used to complete it. V usage is TRBV19 and J usage is TRBJ2-7; D perhaps matches TRBD2 (5 bases). V shed 0 bases and J shed 3 bases, with 9 bases lying between them. The CDR3 is 14 amino acids. CDR1 and CDR2 (germline): LNHDA, SQIVND (reference sequence). The covered CDR3 bases are TGTGCCAGTAGTATAGATGGCGAGGGCTACGAG. Translating it yields CASSIDGEGYE. The entire CDR3 sequence reads CASSIDGEGYEQYF.

This clone shows up as medium-sized (0.01 to 0.1%) by frequency. The read ends 3 residues early relative to the CDR3; the germline J gene fills the gap. The rearrangement uses TRBV2 and TRBJ2-1; 8 bases align to TRBD1. Losses at the gene ends were 2 bases for V and 8 bases for J; bases not matched to a gene: 11. This CDR3 region has 16 residues. Germline CDR1 SNHLY, CDR2 FYNNEI. The CDR3 reads CASSEWTGPTGDEQFF. CDR3 bases read: TGTGCCAGCAGTGAATGGACAGGGCCAACAGGGGATGAG.

Remarks on this clone: Read coverage stops 3 residues before the CDR3 terminus; the germline J gene supplies the remainder. The chain joins TRBV30 to TRBJ2-3; 10 bases match TRBD2. The V segment lost 2 bases and the J segment 2 bases; nucleotides outside the gene matches: 4. The germline V gene has CDR1 GTSNPN and CDR2 SVGIG (reference sequence). The CDR3 contains 15 residues. The chain's CDR3 is CAWSSLAGVTDTQYF. The DNA read from the CDR3 is TGTGCCTGGAGTTCCCTAGCGGGAGTCACAGATACG.

CDR3 bases read: TGCGCCAGCAGCCGCTGGGCTGGAGGCGAAGATACG. This codes for CASSRWAGGEDT. The entire CDR3 reads CASSRWAGGEDTQYF. The chain couples TRBV4-1 to TRBJ2-3; D may be TRBD2 (5 bases). The CDR3 is cut off 3 residues early in the read; its end comes from the germline J gene. The CDR3 has 15 amino acids. Trimming stripped 4 bases from V and 5 bases from J, with 16 bases between. Germline V gene data show CDR1 as MGHRA and CDR2 as YSYEKL.

As regards this clone: The DNA ends 3 residues before the CDR3 does, and the rest of the CDR3 is filled in from the germline J gene. The chain couples TRBV2 to TRBJ2-7; 8 bases fit TRBD2. The CDR3 length is 15 residues. Germline-derived CDR1 and CDR2 are SNHLY and FYNNEI. Losses at the gene ends were 8 bases for V and 2 bases for J; bases not matched to a gene: 11. This chain's CDR3 is CASDHLSGIPYEQYF. Partial CDR3 DNA: TGTGCCAGCGACCATCTTAGCGGGATTCCCTACGAG.

A note on this clone: The read ends 3 residues shy of where the CDR3 ends; the end is completed using the germline J gene. V usage is TRBV18 and J usage is TRBJ2-2, with 7 bases aligning to TRBD2. The CDR3 consists of 15 residues. The J segment lost 5 bases and the V segment lost 3 bases, leaving 6 bases of the junction unmatched. CDR1 and CDR2 (germline): KGHSH, LQKENI. The CDR3 loop is CASSPTGLLTGELFF. Partial CDR3 DNA: TGTGCCAGCTCACCCACGGGACTACTTACCGGGGAG.

Details on this clone: The read halts 3 residues ahead of the CDR3 end, with the missing end drawn from the germline J gene. The gene calls are TRBV11-1 and TRBJ1-2; D gene ambiguous. Trimming removed 0 bases at V and 7 bases at J, with 9 bases between. The germline V gene has CDR1 SGHAT and CDR2 FQDESV (reference sequence). CDR3 length equals 13 residues. Partial CDR3 DNA: TGTGCCAGCAGCTTAGCCCTTGACACTGGC. Translated: CASSLALDTG. The complete CDR3 reads CASSLALDTGYTF.

About this clone itself: The sequenced fragment ends 3 residues before the CDR3 boundary, so the rest is inferred from the germline J gene. The chain is built from TRBV12-3 or TRBV12-4 and TRBJ1-2; TRBD1 might be the D (6 bases). Trimming took off 6 bases at V and 6 bases at J, with 14 bases between the two ends. The CDR3 loop spans 13 amino acids. CDR3 in amino acids: CASSNTGRHGYTF. The part of the CDR3 DNA that was read is TGTGCCAGCAGCAATACAGGGCGCCATGGC.

A remark on this clone: The CDR3 goes on 3 residues after the read ends, and that part is filled in from the germline J gene. Other DNA sequences in the same sample also yield this CDR3. The chain couples TRBV29-1 to TRBJ2-7; D is unclear. CDR3 length equals 11 residues. Germline values: CDR1 SQVTM, CDR2 ANQGSEA. V was clipped by 4 bases and J by 3 bases, with 7 bases between them. The part of the CDR3 DNA that was read is TGCAGCGTTGGTGGCGGCTACGAG. Its protein is CSVGGGYE. The whole CDR3 sequence reads CSVGGGYEQYF.

In the case of this clone: The read ends 3 residues before the CDR3 terminus; that terminus is restored from the germline J gene. The gene calls are TRBV2 and TRBJ2-1; weak D call: TRBD2 (5 bases). From germline, CDR1 is SNHLY and CDR2 FYNNEI. The CDR3 length is 17 residues. V was pared by 1 base and J by 5 bases, with 18 bases between. CDR3 sequence: CASSEGSLGFYDNEQFF. The covered CDR3 bases are TGTGCCAGCAGTGAAGGTTCACTAGGTTTTTACGACAATGAG.

Note on this clone: The read halts 3 residues ahead of the CDR3 end, with the missing end drawn from the germline J gene. The chain carries TRBV28 and TRBJ2-1; D unresolved. The CDR3 covers 15 residues. Germline assignment: CDR1 MDHEN and CDR2 SYDVKM. V lost 2 bases and J 1 base, leaving 9 bases between the germline ends. The CDR3 is CASSLNGLSYNEQFF. The DNA read from the CDR3 is TGTGCCAGCAGTTTAAACGGTTTATCCTACAATGAG.